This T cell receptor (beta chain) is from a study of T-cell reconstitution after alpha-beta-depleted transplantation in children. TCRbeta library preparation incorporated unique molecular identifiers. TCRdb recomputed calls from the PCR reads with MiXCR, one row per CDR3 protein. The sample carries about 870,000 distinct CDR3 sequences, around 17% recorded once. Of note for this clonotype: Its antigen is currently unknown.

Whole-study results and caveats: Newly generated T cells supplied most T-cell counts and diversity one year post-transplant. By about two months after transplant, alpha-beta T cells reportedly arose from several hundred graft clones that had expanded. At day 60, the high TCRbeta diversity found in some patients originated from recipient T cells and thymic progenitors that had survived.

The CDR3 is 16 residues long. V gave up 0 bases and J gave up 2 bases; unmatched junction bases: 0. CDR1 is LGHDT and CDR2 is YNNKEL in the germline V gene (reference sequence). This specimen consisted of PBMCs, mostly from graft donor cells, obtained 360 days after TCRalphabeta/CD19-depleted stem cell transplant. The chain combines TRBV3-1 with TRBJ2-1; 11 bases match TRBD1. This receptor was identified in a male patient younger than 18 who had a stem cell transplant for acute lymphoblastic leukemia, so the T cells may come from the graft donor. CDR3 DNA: TGTGCCAGCAGCCAAGAGGACAGGGGGCCCTACAATGAGCAGTTCTTC. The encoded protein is CASSQEDRGPYNEQFF.